The present TCR beta chain was sequenced within a study of glioma-infiltrating T cells after dendritic cell vaccination. Background on the study: The vaccine used monocyte-derived dendritic cells pulsed overnight with autologous tumor lysate.

The germline gives CDR1 MDHEN, CDR2 SYDVKM. This CDR3 has 13 amino acids. Deletions cut 4 bases from V and 5 bases from J, with 12 bases between. TCRdb's table, derived via immunoSEQ multiplex PCR, lists solely in-frame clones and lacks some. The sample records about 64,000 clones, about 81% being singletons. Patients had residual fresh-frozen tumor tissue and more than two years of survival data. Sequencing used blood, obtained before dendritic cell vaccination. The chain is built from TRBV28 and TRBJ2-7; possible D gene TRBD1, 6 bases. This TCR derives from a human donor with glioblastoma. CDR3 nucleotide sequence: TGTGCCAGCAGTTCCCCACAGGGCCACGAGCAGTACTTC. Protein: CASSSPQGHEQYF.